This T cell receptor (beta chain) was identified during a study of cytomegalovirus exposure and HLA in healthy donors. Study background: One earlier analysis, a look at about 179 million T cells, found about 110 million unique TCR beta sequences. Regarding the study as a whole: Accounts indicate the classifier identified cytomegalovirus status with strong specificity and sensitivity. V- and J-gene trimming of TCR beta was linked (in a later analysis) to a missense DCLRE1C variant.

Among the donors, all were healthy bone marrow donors. V lost 5 bases to trimming and J lost 4 bases; unmatched junction nucleotides: 8. CDR3 length: 15 residues. Germline V gene lookup returns CDR1 MNHEY and CDR2 SMNVEV (reference sequence). Primers: 60 Vbeta forward and 13 Jbeta reverse. Data came from immunoSEQ multiplex PCR; TCRdb stores just in-frame clones and leaves some out. The sample yields about 180,000 clones, around 80% seen once. On this clone itself: The antigen is undetermined.

The chain links TRBV27 to TRBJ1-1; 9 positions match TRBD1. The origin of this receptor is a woman aged 25 to 39 in good health and CMV-seronegative. Sequenced input: PBMCs. The CDR3 region is CASSLQTGGFTEAFF. The CDR3 nucleotides read TGTGCCAGCAGTCTTCAAACAGGGGGCTTCACTGAAGCTTTCTTT.